A single sample is the source of the 25 T cell receptor beta chains below, sequenced in a study of T cell responses to AZD1222 COVID-19 vaccine. Here immunoSEQ multiplex PCR was the method, and the copy in TCRdb shows in-frame clones only, minus some. Of under 150,000 clones in the sample, 70% to 90% are singletons; the top ten hold about 4%. Material: peripheral blood, obtained on day 0 of MenACWY control vaccination. These receptors came from an adult in good health.

The chain couples TRBV5-3 to TRBJ2-7, with D tentatively TRBD1 (6 bases). TRBV5-3 is placed among ORFs of uncertain function. The CDR3 consists of 15 residues. Trimming took 1 base from V and 6 from J, leaving 17 bases between them. The CDR3 loop is CARSLTRGPSFEQYF. CDR3 nucleotide sequence: TGTGCCAGAAGCTTGACCAGGGGCCCCTCGTTCGAGCAGTACTTC.

This chain connects TRBV5-1 to TRBJ1-4, with D tentatively TRBD1 (6 bases). Germline assignment: CDR1 SGHRS and CDR2 YFSETQ. This CDR3 has 15 residues. V was trimmed by 3 bases and J by 6 bases, leaving 15 bases between them. For the CDR3, the DNA is TGCGCCAGCAGCTCTACAGGGAAGATAGATGAAAAACTGTTTTTT. It codes for CASSSTGKIDEKLFF.

J is TRBJ2-7 and V is TRBV11-1; the D gene could be TRBD1 or TRBD2 (6 bases each). The length of the CDR3 is 11 residues. Trimming pared 4 bases from V and 10 bases from J, leaving 11 bases between. Germline CDR1 reads SGHAT; CDR2 reads FQDESV (reference sequence). The CDR3 DNA reads TGTGCCAGCAGCTCGGGGGCCAGTCAGTACTTC. This gives the protein CASSSGASQYF.

The chain carries TRBV2 and TRBJ1-4; D uncertain. The germline gives CDR1 SNHLY, CDR2 FYNNEI. V was shortened by 5 bases and J by 4 bases, with 11 bases between the two germline ends. The CDR3 has 14 residues. CDR3 sequence: CASSLGPYNEKLFF. Written as DNA, the CDR3 is TGTGCCAGCAGTCTCGGCCCTTATAATGAAAAACTGTTTTTT.

The V call is TRBV3-1 (or the pseudogene TRBV3-2), the J call TRBJ1-4, with 10 bases fitting TRBD1. Germline V gives CDR1 LGHDT, CDR2 YNNKEL (reference sequence). V shed 5 bases and J 7 bases; nucleotides not matched to a gene: 7. This CDR3 comprises 15 residues. CDR3 region: CASSNRQGAGEKLFF. The CDR3 DNA reads TGTGCCAGCAGCAACCGACAGGGGGCGGGTGAAAAACTGTTTTTT.

The rearrangement uses TRBV29-1 and TRBJ1-4; the D gene is possibly TRBD1 (5 bases). Trimming left V 8 bases short and J 8 bases short, with 15 bases between. Germline values: CDR1 SQVTM, CDR2 ANQGSEA. This CDR3 comprises 12 residues. CDR3 bases: TGCAGCACCAGTCGGCAGGGCGAAAAACTGTTTTTT. This sequence encodes CSTSRQGEKLFF. Filled out from reference TRBV29-1 and TRBJ1-4, the complete variable domain reads SAVISQKPSRDICQRGTSLTIQCQVDSQVTMMFWYRQQPGQSLTLIATANQGSEATYESGFVIDKFPISRPNLTFSTLTVSNMSPEDSSIYLCSTSRQGEKLFFGSGTQLSVL.

The V gene is TRBV7-9, the J gene TRBJ1-1; D is perhaps TRBD1 (6 bases). This CDR3 has 14 amino acids. V lost 1 base to trimming and J lost 4 bases, with 10 bases between them. CDR1 is SEHNR, CDR2 FQNEAQ, per germline (reference sequence). The CDR3 coding sequence is TGTGCCAGCAGCTTAGTTACAGGGACCACTGAAGCTTTCTTT. Its translation is CASSLVTGTTEAFF.

The CDR3 DNA sequence: TGTGCCAGCAGCCAGAGGAAGGGGCCCAGCACAGATACGCAGTATTTT. Protein sequence: CASSQRKGPSTDTQYF. The chain uses TRBV3-1 (or the pseudogene TRBV3-2) and TRBJ2-3; possible D gene TRBD1, 5 bases. The CDR3 totals 16 residues. CDR1 and CDR2 (germline): LGHDT, YNNKEL (reference sequence). The V and J ends lost 3 bases and 0 bases respectively, with 13 bases between them.

This clone is a singleton in its sample. The chain carries TRBV9 and TRBJ1-4; 7 bases line up with TRBD1. J lost 3 bases, V lost 0 bases, and 5 bases had no gene match. Germline CDR1 is SGDLS and CDR2 is YYNGEE. The CDR3 length is 16 residues. The CDR3 loop is CASSVDLQGPNEKLFF. The DNA of the CDR3 is TGTGCCAGCAGCGTAGATTTACAGGGGCCTAATGAAAAACTGTTTTTT.

The chain couples TRBV28 to TRBJ1-2, with D unresolved. Trimming stripped 2 bases from V and 0 bases from J, with 10 bases between. Per germline, CDR1 MDHEN and CDR2 SYDVKM. There are 15 residues in the CDR3. For the CDR3, the DNA is TGTGCCAGCAGTTTAAGTCCGTCCACTAACTATGGCTACACCTTC. Amino acid sequence: CASSLSPSTNYGYTF.

The J gene is TRBJ2-3, the V gene TRBV7-3, with D maybe TRBD2 (6 bases). The germline V gene has CDR1 SGHTA and CDR2 FQGTGA. This CDR3 has 13 residues. Deletions cut 4 bases from V and 6 bases from J, with 11 bases between. CDR3 in DNA: TGTGCCAGCAGCTCGGGACTTCTGGATACGCAGTATTTT. Amino acids: CASSSGLLDTQYF.

For this clone: Because the CDR3's place on the DNA is in doubt, the DNA is left out and the CDR3 is given as listed by TCRdb. This chain joins TRBV13 and TRBJ2-7; the table's TRBD2 call for D was not verified on the DNA. The germline V gene has CDR1 PRHDT and CDR2 FYEKMQ (reference sequence). From its first to its last residue, the CDR3 has 14 amino acids. CDR3: CASIIFGEGYEQYF.

The chain couples TRBV7-8 to TRBJ1-6; no clear D. Per the germline V gene, CDR1 is SGHVS and CDR2 is FQNEAQ. This CDR3 comprises 17 residues. The V end lost 1 base, the J end lost 3 bases, and 13 bases lay between the germline ends. DNA of the CDR3: TGTGCCAGCAGCTTAGTGGGGTCAGTCCGCTATAATTCACCCCTCCACTTT. The encoded protein is CASSLVGSVRYNSPLHF.

V is TRBV2 and J is TRBJ2-3, with D unclear. The CDR3 length is 14 residues. The V end lost 6 bases, the J end lost 0 bases, and 10 bases lay between the germline ends. Germline assignment: CDR1 SNHLY and CDR2 FYNNEI. This chain's CDR3 is CASRTQTSTDTQYF. The CDR3 region has the DNA TGTGCCAGCAGGACACAAACTAGCACAGATACGCAGTATTTT.

The chain uses TRBV7-9 and TRBJ2-5, with D perhaps being TRBD1 or TRBD2 (5 bases each). Trimming took off 5 bases at V and 3 bases at J, with 16 bases between the two ends. Germline-derived CDR1 and CDR2 are SEHNR and FQNEAQ (reference sequence). The CDR3 has 15 amino acids. CDR3 residues: CASSPLEGLKETQYF. The CDR3 region has the DNA TGTGCCAGCAGCCCCCTAGAGGGGTTAAAAGAGACCCAGTACTTC.

The chain uses TRBV27 and TRBJ2-5; TRBD1 matches 11 bases. The J call is doubtful: the DNA matches TRBJ2-7 better. CDR3 size: 19 residues. Germline assignment: CDR1 MNHEY and CDR2 SMNVEV (reference sequence). The CDR3 nucleotides are TGTGCCAGCAGTTCCATCGGACAGGGGGCGCGGAGCGGGGCCCCCGAGCAGTACTTC. Protein sequence: CASSSIGQGARSGAPEQYF.

V usage is TRBV10-3 and J usage is TRBJ2-5; 8 bases map to TRBD1. This CDR3 has 14 residues. J gave up 5 bases and V 0 bases, and 2 bases lay outside the gene matches. Germline loops: CDR1 ENHRY, CDR2 SYGVKD. CDR3 in DNA: TGTGCCATCAGTGAGTCGACAGGGGCGGAGACCCAGTACTTC. It translates to CAISESTGAETQYF.

This chain joins TRBV11-2 and TRBJ2-1; 10 nucleotides agree with TRBD2. Per the germline V gene, CDR1 is SGHAT and CDR2 is FQNNGV. The V segment lost 5 bases and the J segment 4 bases; nucleotides outside the gene matches: 11. CDR3 length equals 17 residues. The CDR3 bases are TGTGCCAGCAGCGAATTGTTTCCGGGACTAGCGTACAATGAGCAGTTCTTC. It is translated as CASSELFPGLAYNEQFF.

CDR3 sequence: CASSLAGTGGTGELFF. DNA for the CDR3: TGTGCCAGTTCCCTCGCCGGGACAGGGGGCACCGGGGAGCTGTTTTTT. V is TRBV19 and J is TRBJ2-2, with 11 bases aligning to TRBD1. The CDR3 totals 16 residues. Trimming cost V 8 bases and J 4 bases; bases outside gene matches: 9. Looked up from germline, CDR1 is LNHDA and CDR2 is SQIVND (reference sequence).

V is TRBV6-5 and J is TRBJ1-5, with a weak D call TRBD1 (5 bases). Deletions cut 8 bases from V and 4 bases from J, with 15 bases between. Germline CDR1 MNHEY, CDR2 SVGAGI. The CDR3 runs to 14 residues. The DNA of the CDR3 is TGTGCCAGCGGATGGGACGGATTTAATCAGCCCCAGCATTTT. Translation: CASGWDGFNQPQHF.

The chain couples TRBV4-1 to TRBJ2-3; 11 bases fit TRBD2. Germline loops: CDR1 MGHRA, CDR2 YSYEKL. This CDR3 comprises 18 residues. Unmatched junction bases numbered 11, after V lost 0 bases and J lost 6 bases. CDR3 region: CASSQEWASGGPADTQYF. The CDR3 DNA reads as TGCGCCAGCAGCCAAGAGTGGGCTAGCGGGGGGCCAGCTGATACGCAGTATTTT.

The chain links TRBV7-2 to TRBJ2-7, with D possibly matching TRBD1 (5 bases). The germline V and J ends were trimmed by 1 base and 0 bases, with 10 bases remaining between them. Germline CDR1 reads SGHTA; CDR2 reads FQGNSA. The CDR3 consists of 15 residues. DNA of the CDR3: TGTGCCAGCAGCTTAGGATCAGGGCCCTCCTACGAGCAGTACTTC. Its protein product is CASSLGSGPSYEQYF. Looking up the rest from reference TRBV7-2 and TRBJ2-7 gives the full variable domain: GAGVSQSPSNKVTEKGKDVELRCDPISGHTALYWYRQSLGQGLEFLIYFQGNSAPDKSGLPSDRFSAERTGGSVSTLTIQRTQQEDSAVYLCASSLGSGPSYEQYFGPGTRLTVT.

The rearrangement uses TRBV27 and TRBJ1-1; 8 nucleotides align to TRBD1. J was trimmed by 1 base and V by 2 bases; bases with no gene match: 12. The V gene's germline CDR1 is MNHEY and CDR2 SMNVEV (reference sequence). The CDR3 covers 18 residues. The CDR3 sequence: CASSLITGRGRGNTEAFF. The CDR3 coding sequence is TGTGCCAGCAGTTTAATCACTGGCAGGGGGCGTGGGAACACTGAAGCTTTCTTT.

The chain links TRBV6-6 to TRBJ1-5; D unclear. V lost 6 bases, J lost 2 bases, and 14 bases lay in between. Germline CDR1 MNHNY, CDR2 SVGAGI (reference sequence). The CDR3 covers 15 residues. CDR3 DNA: TGTGCCAGCAGAGACGCGGGAGGAGGCAATCAGCCCCAGCATTTT. Translated: CASRDAGGGNQPQHF.

The rearrangement uses TRBV2 and TRBJ1-2; the match to TRBD1 covers 11 bases. Germline V gene data show CDR1 as SNHLY and CDR2 as FYNNEI. V lost 6 bases and J lost 4; bases outside the gene matches: 4. The CDR3 sequence is 14 residues long. The CDR3 protein is CASRGDRGSYGYTF. The CDR3 nucleotides read TGTGCCAGCAGGGGGGACAGGGGGAGCTATGGCTACACCTTC.